This T cell receptor (beta chain) comes out of a study of long-term antiretroviral therapy in people with HIV. General observations from the study: Diversity measured after ART increased yet remained under transplant donor controls. Narrower CDR3 length ranges marked HIV repertoires relative to controls. Information pertaining to ART adherence, viral resistance or therapeutic modifications was not obtained.

Details on this clone: Its antigen is not known.

The CDR3 is made up of 13 amino acids. V dropped 6 bases and J dropped 3 bases, with 11 bases sitting between them. Germline loops: CDR1 MNHNS, CDR2 SASEGT. Running of the v3.0 immunoSEQ assay took place at survey level. TCRdb's table, derived via immunoSEQ multiplex PCR, lists solely in-frame clones and lacks some. The data show tens of thousands of clones, approximately 86% seen once. This TCR came from a woman between 45 and 65 years old with HIV. This sample comprised unsorted PBMCs, obtained 0.1 years before starting antiretroviral therapy. The rearrangement uses TRBV6-1 and TRBJ1-1; D unclear. The chain's CDR3 is CASRGKVHTEAFF. CDR3 DNA sequence: TGTGCCAGCAGAGGCAAAGTGCACACTGAAGCTTTCTTT.